This T cell receptor (beta chain) was sequenced during a study of early T cells in non-severe SARS-CoV-2 infection. Overall study: RNA in bulk from unsorted whole blood was sequenced, and chains were unpaired. Study outcomes and limitations: There was a bias toward anti-spike CD8 responses in VDJdb matching, which missed private and CD4 specificities.

This clonotype was detected ten times or more. Its antigen is not identified. V lost 6 bases and J lost 2; bases outside the gene matches: 3. The CDR3 loop spans 14 amino acids. Unique molecular identifiers were affixed to single, distinct cDNA molecules. TCRdb redid the calling of the 5' RACE reads with MiXCR, one entry per CDR3 protein. This table holds 69,000 or so distinct CDR3 sequences, roughly 10% found once. The genes are TRBV12-3 or TRBV12-4 and TRBJ1-5; 8 positions agree with TRBD1. The clonotype was recovered from an adult who was a healthcare worker with PCR-confirmed SARS-CoV-2 infection or an uninfected control (not recorded which). Source material: whole blood. CDR3 region: CASSRGPGNQPQHF. CDR3 nucleotide sequence: TGTGCCAGCAGCAGGGGGCCCGGCAATCAGCCCCAGCATTTT.